Included here is one TCR beta chain sequence, with context. The sample is drawn from a study of blood T cell repertoires in COVID-19. Categorization into cohorts depended on clinical history that participants reported. Trimming cost V 5 bases and J 4 bases, with 14 bases left between them. The CDR3 consists of 15 residues. Germline V CDR1 and CDR2: LNHDA, SQIVND (reference sequence). This table comes from immunoSEQ multiplex PCR, and its TCRdb copy is limited to in-frame clones, with some not included. The data show over 300,000 clones, with about 89% seen just once and roughly a tenth held by the top ten.

The receptor was isolated from a woman aged 40 to 50 who had recovered from COVID-19. V and J are TRBV19 and TRBJ2-2, with TRBD1 as a possible D gene (6 bases). The sample consisted of PBMCs or T cells enriched from blood (not recorded which). CDR3 in amino acids: CASSFRTEGTGELFF. The CDR3 bases are TGTGCCAGTAGTTTTAGGACAGAGGGCACCGGGGAGCTGTTTTTT.